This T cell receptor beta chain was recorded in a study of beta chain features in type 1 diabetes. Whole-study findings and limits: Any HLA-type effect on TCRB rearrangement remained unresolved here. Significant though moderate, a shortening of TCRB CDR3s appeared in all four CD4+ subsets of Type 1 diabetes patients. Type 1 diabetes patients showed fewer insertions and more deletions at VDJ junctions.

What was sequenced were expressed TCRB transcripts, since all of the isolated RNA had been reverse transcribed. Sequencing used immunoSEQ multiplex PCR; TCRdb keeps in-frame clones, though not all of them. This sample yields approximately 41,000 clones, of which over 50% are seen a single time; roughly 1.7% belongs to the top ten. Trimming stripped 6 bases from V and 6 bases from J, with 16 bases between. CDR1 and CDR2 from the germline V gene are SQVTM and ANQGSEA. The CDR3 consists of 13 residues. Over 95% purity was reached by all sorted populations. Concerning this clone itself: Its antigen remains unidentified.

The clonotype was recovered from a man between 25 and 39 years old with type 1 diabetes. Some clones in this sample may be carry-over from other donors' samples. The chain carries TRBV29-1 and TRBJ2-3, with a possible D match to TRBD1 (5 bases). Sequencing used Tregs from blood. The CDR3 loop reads CSVDQGIADTQYF. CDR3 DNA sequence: TGCAGCGTCGACCAGGGAATTGCGGATACGCAGTATTTT.